The 17 T cell receptor beta chains below all came from one sample that was sequenced in a study of identical twins. TCRdb re-analysed the 5' RACE reads in MiXCR, keeping a single row per CDR3 protein. The sample has some 500,000 distinct CDR3 sequences, around 14% seen once. The sample was also linked to a second study, of yellow fever vaccine responses in identical twins.

The material sequenced was CD4+ T cells sorted from blood. The receptors stem from a woman between 18 and 30 years old in good health.

This clonotype has more than one count but fewer than ten. This sequence joins TRBV13 and TRBJ2-7, with 7 bases that match TRBD1. In germline, CDR1 is PRHDT, CDR2 FYEKMQ (reference sequence). The CDR3 is 15 amino acids. V gave up 5 bases and J gave up 2 bases; unmatched junction bases: 9. The CDR3 sequence is CASSRGTARAYEQYF. CDR3 sequence (DNA): TGTGCCAGCAGCCGTGGGACAGCCCGGGCCTACGAGCAGTACTTC.

The chain carries TRBV28 and TRBJ1-2; D is ambiguous. V was clipped by 5 bases and J by 2 bases, with 15 bases between them. CDR3 size: 15 residues. Germline CDR1 reads MDHEN; CDR2 reads SYDVKM. CDR3 nucleotide sequence: TGTGCCAGCAGTCCGTCTAGGGTTCTGAACTATGGCTACACCTTC. Translated: CASSPSRVLNYGYTF.

This clonotype came up a few times. V usage is TRBV12-3 or TRBV12-4 and J usage is TRBJ1-5; D is undetermined. The CDR3 is 13 amino acids. The germline V and J ends were trimmed by 7 bases and 0 bases, with 7 bases remaining between them. CDR3 amino acids: CASMINSNQPQHF. DNA of the CDR3: TGTGCCAGCATGATCAATAGCAATCAGCCCCAGCATTTT.

The chain recombines TRBV16 with TRBJ2-5; D is unresolved. The CDR3 runs to 12 residues. V lost 0 bases, J lost 5 bases, and 4 bases lay in between. Germline-derived CDR1 and CDR2 are KGHSY and FQNENV. In nucleotides, the CDR3 is TGTGCCAGCAGCCAATCACGGGAGACCCAGTACTTC. Residues: CASSQSRETQYF.

This clonotype has more than one count but fewer than ten. The V gene is TRBV20-1, the J gene TRBJ2-5, with D maybe TRBD2 (6 bases). The CDR3 is 13 amino acids. Trimming took 6 bases from V and 2 from J, leaving 13 bases between them. CDR1 and CDR2 from the germline V gene are DFQATT and SNEGSKA (reference sequence). CDR3 sequence (DNA): TGCAGTGCCCCACCGGACTATCAAGAGACCCAGTACTTC. Its protein is CSAPPDYQETQYF.

V usage is TRBV20-1 and J usage is TRBJ2-3; D remains ambiguous. The germline gives CDR1 DFQATT, CDR2 SNEGSKA (reference sequence). The CDR3 has 14 residues. The V end was cut by 0 bases, the J end by 6 bases, with 13 bases between. The CDR3 nucleotides are TGCAGTGCTAGAGAACGGATCCTGCGGGATACGCAGTATTTT. Protein: CSARERILRDTQYF.

Many counts were recorded for this clonotype. The genes are TRBV29-1 and TRBJ2-1; 8 bases agree with TRBD2. With V trimmed by 2 bases and J by 8 bases, 8 bases remained unmatched. The germline V gene has CDR1 SQVTM and CDR2 ANQGSEA. This CDR3 spans 14 amino acids. The CDR3 nucleotides are TGCAGCGTTGAAATAGCGGGAAACTTGGATGAGCAGTTCTTC. It translates to CSVEIAGNLDEQFF.

This clonotype has more than one count but fewer than ten. J is TRBJ2-7 and V is TRBV5-1; the D gene is possibly TRBD2 (6 bases). The V and J ends lost 0 bases and 2 bases respectively, with 12 bases between them. The CDR3 is 15 amino acids. Germline V gene sequence: CDR1 SGHRS, CDR2 YFSETQ. Here the CDR3 DNA reads TGCGCCAGCAGCTTGGATCATCCGGGGGCCTACGAGCAGTACTTC. Amino acid sequence: CASSLDHPGAYEQYF.

This clonotype was picked up a small number of times. This chain connects TRBV4-3 to TRBJ2-4; maybe TRBD1 (5 bases). This CDR3 has 17 residues. Per germline, CDR1 LGHNA and CDR2 YSLEER. Between the trimmed V and J ends, which lost 4 bases and 0 bases, there was a span of 16 bases. CDR3 amino acids: CASSPSIGELAKNIQYF. The CDR3, as DNA: TGCGCCAGCAGCCCTTCTATAGGGGAACTAGCCAAAAACATTCAGTACTTC.

This clonotype appeared many times. The V and J genes are TRBV29-1 and TRBJ2-1; the D gene is possibly TRBD2 (6 bases). V was shortened by 6 bases and J by 7 bases, with 19 bases between the two germline ends. Germline CDR1 and CDR2: SQVTM and ANQGSEA. The CDR3 contains 14 residues. This CDR3 is CSVGGTGGNNEQFF. Here the CDR3 DNA reads TGCAGCGTGGGCGGGACCGGAGGAAATAATGAGCAGTTCTTC.

This clonotype was seen more than once but under ten times. V is TRBV5-4 and J is TRBJ2-2, with D possibly being TRBD1 (6 bases). V shed 4 bases and J shed 3 bases, with 10 bases lying between them. The CDR3 sequence is 14 residues long. CDR1 and CDR2 from the germline V gene are SGHNT and YYREEE (reference sequence). The CDR3: CASSMRTDTGELFF. CDR3 coding DNA: TGTGCCAGCAGCATGAGGACAGACACCGGGGAGCTGTTTTTT.

This clonotype was seen a handful of times. This chain connects TRBV20-1 to TRBJ2-7; D gene uncertain. Germline V gene data show CDR1 as DFQATT and CDR2 as SNEGSKA (reference sequence). This CDR3 has 13 residues. The V gene lost 1 base and the J gene lost 4 bases, with 11 bases spanning the gap. CDR3 bases: TGCAGTGCTAGAGTTCCGGCCGAATACGAGCAGTACTTC. Translation gives CSARVPAEYEQYF.

This clonotype appeared many times. The rearrangement links TRBV5-1 to TRBJ2-3, with D unresolved. The CDR3 covers 14 residues. With 6 bases removed from V and 1 base from J, the gap between germline ends came to 12 bases. Germline V gene sequence: CDR1 SGHRS, CDR2 YFSETQ. DNA of the CDR3: TGCGCCAGCACCCACCCCGCAGGCACAGATACGCAGTATTTT. Protein sequence: CASTHPAGTDTQYF.

This clonotype was found a few times. The genes are TRBV4-2 and TRBJ2-3; the match to TRBD2 covers 8 bases. The CDR3 is 17 residues long. V dropped 4 bases and J dropped 5; count of bases not matched to a gene: 14. CDR1 LGHNA and CDR2 YNFKEQ come from the germline V gene. The CDR3 coding sequence is TGTGCCAGCAGCCTAAGTTCGAGCGGGAGAGGTGGAGATACGCAGTATTTT. Residues: CASSLSSSGRGGDTQYF.

The rearrangement links TRBV27 to TRBJ2-7; D possibly uses TRBD1 or TRBD2 (6 bases each). Trimming took off 6 bases at V and 0 bases at J, with 18 bases between the two ends. This CDR3 has 16 amino acids. In germline, CDR1 is MNHEY, CDR2 SMNVEV (reference sequence). The CDR3 region is CASRGGWSDLSYEQYF. The CDR3 DNA is TGTGCCAGCAGAGGGGGGTGGTCAGACCTCTCCTACGAGCAGTACTTC.

This clonotype has only a few counts. The chain employs TRBV5-1 and TRBJ2-5, with 7 bases matching TRBD2. This CDR3 region has 16 residues. Germline V lookup: CDR1 SGHRS, CDR2 YFSETQ. With V trimmed by 5 bases and J by 2 bases, 12 bases remained unmatched. The DNA of the CDR3 is TGCGCCAGCAGATGGGGCGGGAGAGCCCCACAAGAGACCCAGTACTTC. It yields the protein CASRWGGRAPQETQYF.

The chain links TRBV20-1 to TRBJ2-1, with a weak D call TRBD1 (5 bases). Looked up from germline, CDR1 is DFQATT and CDR2 is SNEGSKA (reference sequence). The CDR3 totals 12 residues. Trimming shortened V by 6 bases and J by 10 bases, and 16 bases separated the two germline ends. The CDR3 spells CSAQGGRGEQFF. The CDR3 DNA reads as TGCAGTGCGCAAGGTGGTAGGGGCGAGCAGTTCTTC.